One and the same sample provided the 32 T cell receptor beta chains below, sequenced in a study of blood T cell repertoires in COVID-19. The repertoire was sequenced with immunoSEQ multiplex PCR; TCRdb's copy has only in-frame clones and lacks some. The sample yields approximately 440,000 clones, around 90% seen once. The sequenced sample was PBMCs or T cells enriched from blood (not recorded which). These receptors all stem from a woman aged 18-29 years who had recovered from COVID-19.

The rearrangement links TRBV27 to TRBJ1-2; 8 bases line up with TRBD1. CDR1 and CDR2 from the germline V gene are MNHEY and SMNVEV (reference sequence). This CDR3 comprises 15 residues. After removal of 8 bases from V and 2 bases from J, the junction contained 10 bases not matched to a gene. The CDR3 loop is CASRYAYRGNYGYTF. For the CDR3, the DNA is TGTGCCAGCCGTTATGCATACAGGGGGAACTATGGCTACACCTTC.

The rearrangement links TRBV9 to TRBJ2-3; D is possibly TRBD2 (6 bases). Trimming removed 1 base from V and 6 bases from J, with 18 bases in between. Germline V gene data show CDR1 as SGDLS and CDR2 as YYNGEE. The length of the CDR3 is 16 residues. CDR3 sequence reads: CASSVLGPNGGDTQYF. Here the CDR3 DNA reads TGTGCCAGCAGCGTATTAGGCCCTAACGGGGGTGATACGCAGTATTTT. The variable domain in full, with the rest retrieved from reference TRBV9 and TRBJ2-3, is DSGVTQTPKHLITATGQRVTLRCSPRSGDLSVYWYQQSLDQGLQFLIQYYNGEERAKGNILERFSAQQFPDLHSELNLSSLELGDSALYFCASSVLGPNGGDTQYFGPGTRLTVL.

The rearrangement joins TRBV19 to TRBJ1-6; 9 bases are a match to TRBD1. Trimming took 5 bases from V and 7 from J; bases not matched to a gene: 6. This CDR3 has 15 residues. Germline lookup yields CDR1 LNHDA and CDR2 SQIVND (reference sequence). The CDR3 spells CASSPWTGVNSPLHF. The CDR3 nucleotides are TGTGCCAGTAGTCCCTGGACAGGGGTAAATTCACCCCTCCACTTT.

This chain joins TRBV3-1 (or the pseudogene TRBV3-2) and TRBJ2-1, with D possibly TRBD2 on 6 matching bases. Trimming cost V 4 bases and J 7 bases, with 14 bases left between them. The CDR3 totals 14 residues. Germline V gives CDR1 LGHDT, CDR2 YNNKEL (reference sequence). The CDR3 nucleotides are TGTGCCAGCAGCCCTTACCGGGGAGGTAATGAGCAGTTCTTC. As protein: CASSPYRGGNEQFF.

This chain joins TRBV7-6 and TRBJ2-1, with D possibly TRBD2 on 7 matching bases. From germline, CDR1 is SGHVS and CDR2 FNYEAQ. This CDR3 contains 14 residues. Trimming took off 0 bases at V and 9 bases at J, with 12 bases between the two ends. As DNA, the CDR3 is TGTGCCAGCAGCTTAGCGGGGGGGCTTGGTGAGCAGTTCTTC. This sequence encodes CASSLAGGLGEQFF. The full variable domain, with the rest looked up from reference TRBV7-6 and TRBJ2-1, is GAGVSQSPRYKVTKRGQDVALRCDPISGHVSLYWYRQALGQGPEFLTYFNYEAQQDKSGLPNDRFSAERPEGSISTLTIQRTEQRDSAMYRCASSLAGGLGEQFFGPGTRLTVL.

The chain employs TRBV6-5 and TRBJ2-5; D is unclear. CDR1 and CDR2 from the germline V gene are MNHEY and SVGAGI. V was cut by 1 base and J by 6 bases, with 3 bases left in between. The CDR3 is 11 amino acids. The CDR3 DNA reads as TGTGCCAGCAGTTACTTCAAGACCCAGTACTTC. Translation gives CASSYFKTQYF.

The table lists this clone with a count of one. This CDR3 is CASSEETGWDQPQHF. The CDR3 DNA sequence: TGTGCCAGCAGTGAAGAGACAGGGTGGGATCAGCCCCAGCATTTT. The V gene is TRBV6-1, the J gene TRBJ1-5, with 7 bases that match TRBD1. This CDR3 has 15 amino acids. The trim removed 1 base at V and 5 bases at J, leaving 5 bases unmatched. In germline, CDR1 is MNHNS, CDR2 SASEGT.

The CDR3 nucleotides are TGTGCCAGCAGTTGGGCCCCGGGGGAGACCCAGTACTTC. This translates into CASSWAPGETQYF. The chain is built from TRBV6-2 or TRBV6-3 and TRBJ2-5, with D perhaps TRBD2 (5 bases). CDR1 MNHEY and CDR2 SVGEGT come from the germline V gene. CDR3 length: 13 amino acids. The ends were cut back, 4 bases at V and 5 bases at J, with 11 bases in the middle.

V usage is TRBV5-1 and J usage is TRBJ1-4; D ambiguous. Trimming removed 0 bases at V and 7 bases at J, with 10 bases between. The CDR3 has 14 amino acids. Germline V CDR1 and CDR2: SGHRS, YFSETQ. The CDR3 region has the DNA TGCGCCAGCAGCTTGGGAGGGTTCGGTGAAAAACTGTTTTTT. Its protein product is CASSLGGFGEKLFF. Drawing the rest from reference TRBV5-1 and TRBJ1-4, the complete variable domain is KAGVTQTPRYLIKTRGQQVTLSCSPISGHRSVSWYQQTPGQGLQFLFEYFSETQRNKGNFPGRFSGRQFSNSRSEMNVSTLELGDSALYLCASSLGGFGEKLFFGSGTQLSVL.

The rearrangement joins TRBV11-2 to TRBJ2-1; D not resolved. Per the germline V gene, CDR1 is SGHAT and CDR2 is FQNNGV. V lost 1 base, J lost 0 bases, and 4 bases lay in between. The CDR3 totals 14 residues. The CDR3 loop is CASSLAGSYNEQFF. The DNA of the CDR3 is TGTGCCAGCAGCTTAGCAGGCTCCTACAATGAGCAGTTCTTC. Variable domain in full (rest from reference TRBV11-2 and TRBJ2-1): EAGVAQSPRYKIIEKRQSVAFWCNPISGHATLYWYQQILGQGPKLLIQFQNNGVVDDSQLPKDRFSAERLKGVDSTLKIQPAKLEDSAVYLCASSLAGSYNEQFFGPGTRLTVL.

The J gene is TRBJ1-1, the V gene TRBV7-8; unclear D gene. This CDR3 has 13 amino acids. The germline V gene has CDR1 SGHVS and CDR2 FQNEAQ. Trimming pared 6 bases from V and 2 bases from J, leaving 10 bases between. CDR3 region: CASSLTRNTEAFF. In DNA, the CDR3 is TGTGCCAGCAGTCTCACACGAAACACTGAAGCTTTCTTT.

This chain uses TRBV6-2 or TRBV6-3 with TRBJ2-7; weak D call: TRBD2 (5 bases). Germline CDR1 MNHEY, CDR2 SVGEGT. V gave up 5 bases and J gave up 5 bases, with 7 bases separating them. This CDR3 is 11 amino acids long. This chain's CDR3 is CASSRRDEQYF. DNA of the CDR3: TGTGCCAGCAGTCGGCGGGACGAGCAGTACTTC.

The V and J genes are TRBV6-1 and TRBJ2-3; TRBD2 might be the D (5 bases). There are 15 residues in the CDR3. V lost 1 base and J 2 bases, leaving 10 bases between the germline ends. Germline CDR1 MNHNS, CDR2 SASEGT. In DNA form, the CDR3 reads TGTGCCAGCAGTGAAGGGAGCGGTCCCACAGATACGCAGTATTTT. Translating it yields CASSEGSGPTDTQYF.

The chain couples TRBV3-1 (or the pseudogene TRBV3-2) to TRBJ1-3; TRBD1 is a possible D gene (6 bases). V lost 2 bases and J lost 2, with 7 bases in between. The CDR3 is made up of 14 amino acids. In germline, CDR1 is LGHDT, CDR2 YNNKEL (reference sequence). CDR3 coding DNA: TGTGCCAGCAGCCAAAACAGGGCTGGAAACACCATATATTTT. Amino acid sequence: CASSQNRAGNTIYF.

This sequence joins TRBV19 and TRBJ1-3; 7 bases match TRBD1. J lost 4 bases, V lost 2 bases, and 8 bases had no gene match. The CDR3 loop spans 16 amino acids. Germline CDR1 and CDR2: LNHDA and SQIVND (reference sequence). This CDR3 reads CASSIYGTEAGNTIYF. Here the CDR3 DNA reads TGTGCCAGTAGTATATACGGGACAGAAGCGGGAAACACCATATATTTT.

The genes are TRBV28 and TRBJ1-5; D remains ambiguous. Germline values: CDR1 MDHEN, CDR2 SYDVKM. CDR3 length equals 14 residues. Between the trimmed V and J ends, which lost 2 bases and 4 bases, there was a span of 9 bases. The CDR3 nucleotides read TGTGCCAGCAGTTTAGGGCAGTTTAATCAGCCCCAGCATTTT. Translation gives CASSLGQFNQPQHF.

The rearrangement joins TRBV19 to TRBJ1-4; D ambiguous. V lost 5 bases and J lost 2, with 15 bases in between. Looked up from germline, CDR1 is LNHDA and CDR2 is SQIVND (reference sequence). There are 16 residues in the CDR3. The CDR3 coding sequence is TGTGCCAGTAGTCCGCCGGGTGGCGGGACTAATGAAAAACTGTTTTTT. It yields the protein CASSPPGGGTNEKLFF.

This chain uses TRBV24-1 with TRBJ2-5, with D perhaps TRBD1 (6 bases). Germline assignment: CDR1 KGHDR and CDR2 SFDVKD. Trimming stripped 3 bases from V and 2 bases from J, with 15 bases between. The CDR3 length is 16 residues. The CDR3 DNA is TGTGCCACCAGTGATATTATCGGACAGAGGCAAGAGACCCAGTACTTC. The encoded protein is CATSDIIGQRQETQYF.

V gene TRBV27 combines with J gene TRBJ2-1; 7 bases map to TRBD2. Trimming at V came to 5 bases and at J to 2 bases, leaving 6 bases not matched to a gene. The CDR3 runs 15 residues. Germline-derived CDR1 and CDR2 are MNHEY and SMNVEV (reference sequence). The DNA of the CDR3 is TGTGCCAGCAGTCTCCGGGAGGCCGCCTACAATGAGCAGTTCTTC. This sequence encodes CASSLREAAYNEQFF.

The gene calls are TRBV29-1 and TRBJ1-5; TRBD1 aligns across 8 bases. After removal of 4 bases from V and 1 base from J, the junction contained 6 bases not matched to a gene. The length of the CDR3 is 15 residues. The germline V gene has CDR1 SQVTM and CDR2 ANQGSEA. The CDR3 DNA is TGCAGCGTTGTGACAGGGGAATGGAGCAATCAGCCCCAGCATTTT. Translation gives CSVVTGEWSNQPQHF.

In its sample, this clone was seen a few times. The chain couples TRBV7-9 to TRBJ2-1; possible D gene TRBD1, 7 bases. The CDR3 is made up of 15 amino acids. CDR1 and CDR2 (germline): SEHNR, FQNEAQ (reference sequence). Trimming cost V 5 bases and J 3 bases, with 14 bases left between them. This CDR3 is CASSLRQGLYNEQFF. CDR3 DNA sequence: TGTGCCAGCAGCCTGAGACAGGGACTCTACAATGAGCAGTTCTTC.

The rearrangement links TRBV27 to TRBJ1-5; 8 bases match TRBD1. With V trimmed by 5 bases and J by 3 bases, 6 bases remained unmatched. The CDR3 runs to 15 residues. Germline V gene lookup returns CDR1 MNHEY and CDR2 SMNVEV (reference sequence). The DNA of the CDR3 is TGTGCCAGCAGTCACAGGGGGTCTTTCAATCAGCCCCAGCATTTT. Protein: CASSHRGSFNQPQHF.

The rearrangement links TRBV12-3 or TRBV12-4 to TRBJ2-3; D is unclear. This CDR3 has 13 amino acids. V was shortened by 3 bases and J by 6 bases, with 10 bases between the two germline ends. CDR3 in amino acids: CASSLTGGDTQYF. The CDR3, as DNA: TGTGCCAGCAGTTTGACTGGTGGGGATACGCAGTATTTT.

CDR3 in amino acids: CASSSSSGTGDYGYTF. The DNA for the CDR3 is TGTGCCAGCAGTTCCTCTTCCGGGACAGGGGACTATGGCTACACCTTC. The chain combines TRBV28 with TRBJ1-2; TRBD1 aligns across 10 bases. CDR1 MDHEN and CDR2 SYDVKM come from the germline V gene. Trimming cost V 4 bases and J 3 bases; bases outside gene matches: 8. CDR3 length: 16 amino acids.

The genes are TRBV6-1 and TRBJ1-6, with unresolved D. The CDR3 runs to 16 residues. Germline CDR1 and CDR2: MNHNS and SASEGT. Trimming took 1 base from V and 5 from J, leaving 12 bases between them. Here the CDR3 DNA reads TGTGCCAGCAGTGAAGATAGGGAGAATAATAATTCACCCCTCCACTTT. This translates into CASSEDRENNNSPLHF.

The chain has TRBV3-1 (or the pseudogene TRBV3-2) and TRBJ1-1, with no clear D. CDR1 is LGHDT, CDR2 YNNKEL, per germline (reference sequence). Trimming shortened V by 3 bases and J by 8 bases, and 7 bases separated the two germline ends. This CDR3 spans 11 amino acids. CDR3 nucleotide sequence: TGTGCCAGCAGCCATGTCAAAGAAGCTTTCTTT. This sequence encodes CASSHVKEAFF.

The chain links TRBV5-6 to TRBJ2-2; 10 bases map to TRBD2. This CDR3 is built from 15 residues. V shed 5 bases and J 4 bases; nucleotides not matched to a gene: 5. Looked up from germline, CDR1 is SGHDT and CDR2 is YYEEEE. CDR3 bases: TGTGCCAGCAGTTATAGCGGGGGGCTCACCGGGGAGCTGTTTTTT. Translation: CASSYSGGLTGELFF.

The genes are TRBV5-1 and TRBJ1-1, with D perhaps TRBD1 (6 bases). CDR1 is SGHRS and CDR2 is YFSETQ in the germline V gene. The ends were cut back, 1 base at V and 8 bases at J, with 21 bases in the middle. The CDR3 covers 16 residues. The CDR3, as DNA: TGCGCCAGCAGCTTGACCCAGGGGCCTTCTAGTTTGGAAGCTTTCTTT. Its translation: CASSLTQGPSSLEAFF.

The CDR3 sequence: CATLGQGNTEAFF. CDR3 DNA sequence: TGTGCCACCCTGGGACAGGGGAACACTGAAGCTTTCTTT. The chain links TRBV18 to TRBJ1-1; TRBD1 aligns across 9 bases. Germline CDR1 reads KGHSH; CDR2 reads LQKENI. CDR3 length: 13 amino acids. V lost 10 bases, J lost 1 base, and 4 bases stayed unmatched.

The rearrangement uses TRBV6-1 and TRBJ2-3; 11 positions agree with TRBD2. CDR1 is MNHNS, CDR2 SASEGT, per germline. The CDR3 spans 18 residues. V was clipped by 4 bases and J by 5 bases; unmatched bases: 14. CDR3 in DNA: TGTGCCAGCAGTGGGTTAGCGGGGGGGCCCCTGGATGGAGATACGCAGTATTTT. Protein sequence: CASSGLAGGPLDGDTQYF.

The J gene is TRBJ2-5, the V gene TRBV5-1; TRBD1 is a possible D gene (5 bases). Looked up from germline, CDR1 is SGHRS and CDR2 is YFSETQ. The CDR3 contains 12 residues. With 1 base removed from V and 9 bases from J, the gap between germline ends came to 10 bases. The CDR3 nucleotides read TGCGCCAGCAGCTTGTGGGGCGATCCCCAGTACTTC. Protein: CASSLWGDPQYF.

Comments on this clone: Sequence at one end of the junction differs from germline and may be a read error. The V gene is TRBV5-6, the J gene TRBJ1-5; 8 nucleotides align to TRBD1. From germline, CDR1 is SGHDT and CDR2 YYEEEE. The CDR3 has 13 residues. The CDR3: CASSLDRDQPQHF. The CDR3, as DNA: TGTGCCAGCAGTTTGGACAGGGATCAGCCCCAGCATTTT.